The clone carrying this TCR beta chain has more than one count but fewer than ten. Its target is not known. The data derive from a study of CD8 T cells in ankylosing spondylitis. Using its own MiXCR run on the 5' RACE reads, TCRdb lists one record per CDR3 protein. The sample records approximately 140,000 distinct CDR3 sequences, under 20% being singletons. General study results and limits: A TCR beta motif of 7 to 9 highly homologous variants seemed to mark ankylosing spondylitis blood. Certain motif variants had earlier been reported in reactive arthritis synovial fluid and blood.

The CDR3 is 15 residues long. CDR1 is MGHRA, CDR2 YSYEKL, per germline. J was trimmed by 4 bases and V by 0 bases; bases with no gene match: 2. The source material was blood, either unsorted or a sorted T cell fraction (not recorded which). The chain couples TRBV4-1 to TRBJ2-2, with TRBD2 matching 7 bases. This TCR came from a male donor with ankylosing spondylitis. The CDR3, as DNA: TGCGCCAGCAGCCAAGATGGGGGGGTCACCGGGGAGCTGTTTTTT. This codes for CASSQDGGVTGELFF.